These T cell receptor beta chains were read from a single sample in a study of T cells in Graves' hyperthyroidism and ophthalmopathy. TCRdb independently ran MiXCR on the multiplex PCR reads; one entry per CDR3 protein. The sample records around 400,000 distinct CDR3 sequences, less than 20% being singletons. Specimen: blood. The receptors stem from a woman aged 18-29 years with Graves' hyperthyroidism that later progressed to Graves' ophthalmopathy. CDR3s include the opening cysteine and the closing phenylalanine or tryptophan. Each record gives: D gene, V gene, J gene, clone size, CDR3 DNA, CDR3 protein. A D gene is named only where the DNA matches it firmly. Rows may omit the clone size; those that give it use once, few, many or a size class.

TRBD2,TRBV28,TRBJ2-7,few,TGTGCCAGCAGTTTAGTTGGAGTTCTAGCGGGAGTCGACGAGCAGTACTTC,CASSLVGVLAGVDEQYF
TRBD2,TRBV4-1,TRBJ2-1,NA,TGCGCCAGCAGCCAAGCTGGGTTTGCGGGCCTAGCGGGAGTCAGGAATGAGCAGTTCTTC,CASSQAGFAGLAGVRNEQFF
NA,TRBV27,TRBJ1-6,many,TGTGCCAGCAGTTTAGGGGAATCACCCCTCCACTTT,CASSLGESPLHF
NA,TRBV5-1,TRBJ1-1,many,TGCGCCAGCAGCTTTCGGGGAGGATACACTGAAGCTTTCTTT,CASSFRGGYTEAFF
TRBD1,TRBV10-3,TRBJ1-1,NA,TGTGCCATCAAGTTGGGCTCGACAGGGGATTTTAGGGGCACTGAAGCTTTCTTT,CAIKLGSTGDFRGTEAFF
NA,TRBV28,TRBJ1-1,many,TGTGCCAGCAGTATTGAAGGCATCACTGAAGCTTTCTTT,CASSIEGITEAFF
TRBD1,TRBV25-1,TRBJ2-7,many,TGTGCCAGCAGTGTCCCGGGACAGGGCAACGAGCAGTACTTC,CASSVPGQGNEQYF
TRBD1,TRBV20-1,TRBJ2-1,NA,TGCAGTGCTAGAGAAACGACAGGGTCCTACAATGAGCAGTTCTTC,CSARETTGSYNEQFF
NA,TRBV18,TRBJ2-4,many,TGTGCCAGCTCACCAAAAAGTGAGCAAAACATTCAGTACTTC,CASSPKSEQNIQYF
NA,TRBV6-2/TRBV6-3,TRBJ2-5,few,TGTGCCAGCAGTGTAGGGACGGCACCTTGGACCCAGTACTTC,CASSVGTAPWTQYF
NA,TRBV28,TRBJ2-2,NA,TGTGCCAGCAGTTTTTTGGGGGTGGATTCGGTCACCGGGGAGCTGTTTTTT,CASSFLGVDSVTGELFF
NA,TRBV27,TRBJ1-1,many,TGTGCCAGCAGCGAAGGAGGGAAAACTGAAGCTTTCTTT,CASSEGGKTEAFF
NA,TRBV29-1,TRBJ2-1,few,TGCAGCGTTGCCCCAGGGTCCCATGAGCAGTTCTTC,CSVAPGSHEQFF
TRBD1,TRBV28,TRBJ1-4,few,TGTGCCAGCATGGGACAGCACTCTATAAATGAAAAACTGTTTTTT,CASMGQHSINEKLFF
NA,TRBV29-1,TRBJ2-7,many,TGCAGCGTTGGCAGGACAGAAACCTACGAGCAGTACTTC,CSVGRTETYEQYF
NA,TRBV6-1,TRBJ2-3,many,TGTGCCAGCAGAGTTGGGAACAGTGGCACAGATACGCAGTATTTT,CASRVGNSGTDTQYF
TRBD2,TRBV9,TRBJ2-1,many,TGTGCCAGCAGCGTAGGAAGTAGCGGGAGGGCCTCCAATGAGCAGTTCTTC,CASSVGSSGRASNEQFF
TRBD1,TRBV12-3/TRBV12-4,TRBJ1-1,once,TGTGCCAGCGGGGAGACAGGGATCGAGGGTGAAGCTTTCTTT,CASGETGIEGEAFF
NA,TRBV27,TRBJ1-5,many,TGTGCCAGCAGTTTATCGGCCAAGGGGGAAGGGAGAAATCAGCCCCAGCATTTT,CASSLSAKGEGRNQPQHF
NA,TRBV6-1,TRBJ1-4,NA,TGTGCCAGCAGTTCGGTCCCAAGCCCGGATGAAAAACTGTTTTTT,CASSSVPSPDEKLFF
TRBD1,TRBV5-1,TRBJ2-1,many,TGCGCCAGCAGCCCGGACAGGGTCAGCGGGCAGTTCTTC,CASSPDRVSGQFF
NA,TRBV20-1,TRBJ2-1,few,TGCAGTGCGCACGGCTTAGGGAAATCTCTCAATGAGCAGTTCTTC,CSAHGLGKSLNEQFF
TRBD1,TRBV18,TRBJ2-2,many,TGTGCCAGCTCACCATTGCCCGGACAGGGGACCGGGGAGCTGTTTTTT,CASSPLPGQGTGELFF
NA,TRBV28,TRBJ2-7,NA,TGTGCCAGCAGTTTAAGCGCAACCTCGGTGCCCTACGAGCAGTACTTC,CASSLSATSVPYEQYF
NA,TRBV5-1,TRBJ1-5,NA,TGCGCCAGCAGTATGGACGGAGACAATCAGCCCCAGCATTTT,CASSMDGDNQPQHF
TRBD2,TRBV12-5,TRBJ2-2,NA,TGTGCTAGTGGTTTGGGACGAGGACTAGCGGTTAACACCGGGGAGCTGTTTTTT,CASGLGRGLAVNTGELFF
TRBD1,TRBV9,TRBJ2-7,NA,TGTGCCAGCAGCGTAGAACAGGGGGAAGGATACGAGCAGTACTTC,CASSVEQGEGYEQYF
TRBD1,TRBV6-5,TRBJ2-1,few,TGTGCCAGCAGTTATCAGGGGGATGAGCAGTTCTTC,CASSYQGDEQFF
NA,TRBV7-9,TRBJ2-2,NA,TGTGCCAGCAGCTACCTCCAATCCGGGGAGCTGTTTTTT,CASSYLQSGELFF